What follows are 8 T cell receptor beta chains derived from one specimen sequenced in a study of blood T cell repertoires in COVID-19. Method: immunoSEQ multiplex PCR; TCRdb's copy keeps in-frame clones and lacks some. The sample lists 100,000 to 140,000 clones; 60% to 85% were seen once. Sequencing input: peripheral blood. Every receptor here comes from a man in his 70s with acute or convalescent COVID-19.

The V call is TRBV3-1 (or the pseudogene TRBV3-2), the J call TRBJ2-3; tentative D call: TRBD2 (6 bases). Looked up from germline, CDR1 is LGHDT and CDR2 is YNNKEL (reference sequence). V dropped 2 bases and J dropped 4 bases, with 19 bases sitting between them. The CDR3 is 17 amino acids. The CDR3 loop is CASSQQGAGWGADTQYF. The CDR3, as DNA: TGTGCCAGCAGCCAACAGGGCGCGGGATGGGGGGCAGATACGCAGTATTTT.

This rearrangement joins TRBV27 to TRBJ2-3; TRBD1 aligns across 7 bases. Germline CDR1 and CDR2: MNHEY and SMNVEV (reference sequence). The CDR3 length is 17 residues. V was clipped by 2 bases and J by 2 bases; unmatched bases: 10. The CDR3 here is CASSLTATGAATDTQYF. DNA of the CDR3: TGTGCCAGCAGTTTAACGGCAACAGGGGCGGCCACAGATACGCAGTATTTT.

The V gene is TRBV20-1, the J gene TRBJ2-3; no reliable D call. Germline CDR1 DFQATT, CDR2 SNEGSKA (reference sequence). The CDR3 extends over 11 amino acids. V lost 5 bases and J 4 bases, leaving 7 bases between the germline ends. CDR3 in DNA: TGCAGTGCTCGTTTCCCAGATACGCAGTATTTT. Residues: CSARFPDTQYF.

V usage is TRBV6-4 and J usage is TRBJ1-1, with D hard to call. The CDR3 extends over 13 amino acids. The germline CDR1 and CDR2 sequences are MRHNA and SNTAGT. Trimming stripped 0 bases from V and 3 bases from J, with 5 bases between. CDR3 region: CASSDSRDTEAFF. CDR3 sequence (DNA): TGTGCCAGCAGTGACTCAAGAGACACTGAAGCTTTCTTT.

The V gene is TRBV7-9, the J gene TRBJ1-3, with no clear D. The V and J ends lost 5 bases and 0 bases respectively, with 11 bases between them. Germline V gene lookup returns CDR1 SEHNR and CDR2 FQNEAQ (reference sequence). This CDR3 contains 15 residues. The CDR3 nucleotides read TGTGCCAGCAGCCCCGGACTGTTCTCTGGAAACACCATATATTTT. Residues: CASSPGLFSGNTIYF.

The CDR3 nucleotides are TGTGCCAGCATCGAACGAGGGCCTGGCTACACCTTC. Its translation: CASIERGPGYTF. The V call is TRBV2, the J call TRBJ1-2; D remains ambiguous. This CDR3 contains 12 residues. Per the germline V gene, CDR1 is SNHLY and CDR2 is FYNNEI. V was shortened by 7 bases and J by 7 bases, with 13 bases between the two germline ends. Combining the CDR3 with reference TRBV2 and TRBJ1-2 gives the whole variable domain EPEVTQTPSHQVTQMGQEVILRCVPISNHLYFYWYRQILGQKVEFLVSFYNNEISEKSEIFDDQFSVERPDGSNFTLKIRSTKLEDSAMYFCASIERGPGYTFGSGTRLTVV.

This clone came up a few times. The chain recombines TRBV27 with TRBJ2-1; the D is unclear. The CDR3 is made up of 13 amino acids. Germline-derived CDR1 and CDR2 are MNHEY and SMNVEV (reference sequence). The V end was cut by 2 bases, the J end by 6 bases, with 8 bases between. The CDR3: CASSLLGGNEQFF. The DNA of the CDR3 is TGTGCCAGCAGTTTACTCGGTGGCAATGAGCAGTTCTTC.

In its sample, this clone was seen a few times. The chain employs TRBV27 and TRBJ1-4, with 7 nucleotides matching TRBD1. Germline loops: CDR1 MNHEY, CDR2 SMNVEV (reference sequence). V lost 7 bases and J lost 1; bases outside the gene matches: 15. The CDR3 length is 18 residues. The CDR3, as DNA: TGTGCCAGCAATCAGGGGACAGCGCAGGGTGGAACTAATGAAAAACTGTTTTTT. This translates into CASNQGTAQGGTNEKLFF.